Presented here are 31 T cell receptor beta chains from one specimen sequenced in a study of cytomegalovirus exposure and HLA in healthy donors. The primer mix had 60 Vbeta and 13 Jbeta primers. TCRdb keeps only in-frame clones here, not all; method: immunoSEQ multiplex PCR. The sample contains approximately 100,000 clones, approximately 76% of which appear only once. Sequenced sample: PBMCs. The receptors derive from a woman aged 18-35 years in good health and CMV-seropositive.

This sequence joins TRBV18 and TRBJ1-3; D is ambiguous. The CDR3 covers 17 residues. Trimming pared 5 bases from V and 2 bases from J, leaving 19 bases between. Germline V gene sequence: CDR1 KGHSH, CDR2 LQKENI. The CDR3 sequence is CASSWTQEMVAGNTIYF. The CDR3 DNA is TGTGCCAGCTCATGGACTCAGGAGATGGTTGCTGGAAACACCATATATTTT.

This chain links TRBV18 with TRBJ2-7, with 8 bases lining up with TRBD1. V lost 3 bases to trimming and J lost 4 bases; unmatched junction nucleotides: 8. The CDR3 covers 15 residues. Per the germline V gene, CDR1 is KGHSH and CDR2 is LQKENI. The CDR3 sequence: CASSPGTGLSYEQYF. The CDR3 DNA sequence: TGTGCCAGCTCACCCGGGACAGGTCTTAGTTACGAGCAGTACTTC.

This chain connects TRBV28 to TRBJ2-7, with D perhaps TRBD2 (6 bases). Germline CDR1 reads MDHEN; CDR2 reads SYDVKM. V gave up 2 bases and J gave up 2 bases, with 22 bases separating them. The CDR3 is 18 amino acids. The CDR3 DNA reads TGTGCCAGCAGTTTACGGCGGGACTTTCCTAAACCCGCCTACGAGCAGTACTTC. Translation: CASSLRRDFPKPAYEQYF.

This clone was seen only a few times. The chain has TRBV30 and TRBJ1-5; 9 bases are shared with TRBD1. J was trimmed by 5 bases and V by 0 bases; bases with no gene match: 2. This CDR3 comprises 14 residues. The germline gives CDR1 GTSNPN, CDR2 SVGIG (reference sequence). CDR3 sequence (DNA): TGTGCCTGGAGTGTGGGACAGGGATATCAGCCCCAGCATTTT. Amino acids: CAWSVGQGYQPQHF.

This chain uses TRBV6-1 with TRBJ1-1, with TRBD1 matching 9 bases. J lost 2 bases, V lost 6 bases, and 7 bases had no gene match. Germline lookup yields CDR1 MNHNS and CDR2 SASEGT. CDR3 length: 15 residues. The CDR3 coding sequence is TGTGCCAGCAGGTCCGGACAGGGGTTCAACACTGAAGCTTTCTTT. It is translated as CASRSGQGFNTEAFF.

This clone showed up just once. J is TRBJ2-1 and V is TRBV6-5; the D is unclear. CDR1 is MNHEY and CDR2 is SVGAGI in the germline V gene. The CDR3 runs to 13 residues. Trimming pared 4 bases from V and 4 bases from J, leaving 8 bases between. CDR3 sequence reads: CASSLAEYNEQFF. The CDR3 DNA reads TGTGCCAGCAGTTTGGCGGAATACAATGAGCAGTTCTTC.

This chain connects TRBV4-1 to TRBJ2-3; 8 positions match TRBD2. Germline-derived CDR1 and CDR2 are MGHRA and YSYEKL. The length of the CDR3 is 16 residues. After removal of 4 bases from V and 2 bases from J, the junction contained 8 bases not matched to a gene. The CDR3, as DNA: TGCGCCAGCAGCCTCCCCCGGGGGGGGAACACAGATACGCAGTATTTT. Translated: CASSLPRGGNTDTQYF.

The CDR3 spells CASSVGTSGRREQFF. The CDR3 DNA sequence: TGTGCCAGCAGCGTCGGGACTAGCGGGAGGAGAGAGCAGTTCTTC. The chain couples TRBV5-6 to TRBJ2-1, with 15 nucleotides matching TRBD2. Germline V gene lookup returns CDR1 SGHDT and CDR2 YYEEEE. The CDR3 has 15 amino acids. V lost 4 bases to trimming and J lost 10 bases; unmatched junction nucleotides: 6.

J is TRBJ2-5 and V is TRBV4-1; 10 bases align to TRBD1. Germline trimming cut 3 bases from V and 5 bases from J; bases unmatched to any gene: 9. The CDR3 is 16 residues long. Germline CDR1 is MGHRA and CDR2 is YSYEKL. CDR3 amino acids: CASSQDRQGAQETQYF. CDR3 DNA sequence: TGCGCCAGCAGCCAGGATCGACAGGGGGCTCAGGAGACCCAGTACTTC.

V usage is TRBV5-5 and J usage is TRBJ2-5; tentatively, D is TRBD1 (5 bases). The V gene lost 1 base and the J gene lost 1 base, with 8 bases spanning the gap. The germline V gene encodes CDR1 SGHKS and CDR2 YYEKEE (reference sequence). This CDR3 has 14 amino acids. The CDR3 nucleotides read TGTGCCAGCAGCTTGTGGCAGGGCCAAGAGACCCAGTACTTC. It yields the protein CASSLWQGQETQYF.

V is TRBV2 and J is TRBJ1-2; 10 nucleotides agree with TRBD1. Germline V gives CDR1 SNHLY, CDR2 FYNNEI. The length of the CDR3 is 13 residues. V shed 6 bases and J 5 bases; nucleotides not matched to a gene: 3. The CDR3 spells CASRRDRGYGYTF. The DNA for the CDR3 is TGTGCCAGCAGACGGGACAGGGGTTATGGCTACACCTTC.

This clone was detected only once. The chain employs TRBV7-3 and TRBJ2-5; TRBD1 agrees at 8 bases. The CDR3 loop spans 14 amino acids. V lost 5 bases, J lost 2 bases, and 4 bases stayed unmatched. Per germline, CDR1 SGHTA and CDR2 FQGTGA. Here the CDR3 DNA reads TGTGCCAGCAGCCGAGACAGGGGTCAAGAGACCCAGTACTTC. It translates to CASSRDRGQETQYF.

This chain uses TRBV2 with TRBJ2-7; D is perhaps TRBD2 (5 bases). Germline values: CDR1 SNHLY, CDR2 FYNNEI. The CDR3 contains 13 residues. Trimming removed 7 bases at V and 3 bases at J, with 13 bases between. The CDR3 sequence: CASNVRGFYEQYF. The CDR3 DNA is TGTGCCAGCAACGTCCGCGGGTTCTACGAGCAGTACTTC.

The chain combines TRBV9 with TRBJ2-3; D possibly corresponds to TRBD2 (5 bases). The CDR3 length is 12 residues. From germline, CDR1 is SGDLS and CDR2 YYNGEE. Trimming cost V 3 bases and J 6 bases, with 8 bases left between them. CDR3 sequence (DNA): TGTGCCAGCAGCGGGACGGGGGATACGCAGTATTTT. It is translated as CASSGTGDTQYF.

The chain has TRBV28 and TRBJ2-5; 14 bases line up with TRBD2. CDR1 is MDHEN and CDR2 is SYDVKM in the germline V gene. V gave up 3 bases and J gave up 5 bases; unmatched junction bases: 11. There are 18 residues in the CDR3. The CDR3 bases are TGTGCCAGCAGTTTCACAGCGGGACTAGCGGGAGACGGTGAGACCCAGTACTTC. This gives the protein CASSFTAGLAGDGETQYF.

The rearrangement joins TRBV6-5 to TRBJ1-1, with D perhaps matching TRBD1 (5 bases). Germline V gene sequence: CDR1 MNHEY, CDR2 SVGAGI. This CDR3 is 13 amino acids long. Trimming cost V 7 bases and J 1 base, with 10 bases left between them. In DNA form, the CDR3 reads TGTGCCAGCAATCGGACACCGAACACTGAAGCTTTCTTT. Amino acid sequence: CASNRTPNTEAFF.

The chain uses TRBV7-3 and TRBJ2-7; 8 bases are a match to TRBD2. The germline CDR1 and CDR2 sequences are SGHTA and FQGTGA. Germline trimming cut 5 bases from V and 3 bases from J; bases unmatched to any gene: 3. This CDR3 contains 13 residues. As DNA, the CDR3 is TGTGCCAGCAGCCCCACTAGCGGCTACGAGCAGTACTTC. This sequence encodes CASSPTSGYEQYF. Supplemented by reference TRBV7-3 and TRBJ2-7, the full variable domain reads GAGVSQTPSNKVTEKGKYVELRCDPISGHTALYWYRQSLGQGPEFLIYFQGTGAADDSGLPNDRFFAVRPEGSVSTLKIQRTERGDSAVYLCASSPTSGYEQYFGPGTRLTVT.

The V gene is TRBV10-1, the J gene TRBJ2-1; 9 nucleotides align to TRBD2. The J segment lost 2 bases and the V segment lost 0 bases, leaving 5 bases of the junction unmatched. The CDR3 has 17 residues. The V gene's germline CDR1 is WNHNN and CDR2 SYGVQD (reference sequence). The CDR3, as DNA: TGCGCCAGCAGTGAGTCTGAGGCGGGAGGGACCTACAATGAGCAGTTCTTC. Translated: CASSESEAGGTYNEQFF.

This clone has just one count. V is TRBV6-6 and J is TRBJ2-3, with TRBD2 matching over 7 bases. Germline V gene lookup returns CDR1 MNHNY and CDR2 SVGAGI (reference sequence). V shed 7 bases and J 1 base; nucleotides not matched to a gene: 5. This CDR3 has 14 residues. CDR3 sequence reads: CASTWGRGTDTQYF. In nucleotides, the CDR3 is TGTGCCAGCACCTGGGGGAGGGGCACAGATACGCAGTATTTT.

This sequence joins TRBV7-9 and TRBJ2-3, with 10 bases aligning to TRBD2. J gave up 0 bases and V 7 bases, and 4 bases lay outside the gene matches. This CDR3 has 15 amino acids. CDR1 is SEHNR, CDR2 FQNEAQ, per germline (reference sequence). In DNA form, the CDR3 reads TGTGCCAGCACCATAGCGGGAGGTAGCACAGATACGCAGTATTTT. The encoded protein is CASTIAGGSTDTQYF. Together with reference TRBV7-9 and TRBJ2-3, the CDR3 gives the full variable domain: DTGVSQNPRHKITKRGQNVTFRCDPISEHNRLYWYRQTLGQGPEFLTYFQNEAQLEKSRLLSDRFSAERPKGSFSTLEIQRTEQGDSAMYLCASTIAGGSTDTQYFGPGTRLTVL.

The chain links TRBV29-1 to TRBJ2-7; 13 bases match TRBD2. There are 14 residues in the CDR3. Germline V gene sequence: CDR1 SQVTM, CDR2 ANQGSEA. Trimming removed 7 bases from V and 4 bases from J; junction bases left unmatched: 7. This chain's CDR3 is CSAEGLAGKYEQYF. CDR3 in DNA: TGCAGCGCTGAGGGACTAGCGGGAAAATACGAGCAGTACTTC.

A single count supports this clone. This sample includes further DNA sequences coding for the same CDR3. This rearrangement joins TRBV7-8 to TRBJ1-1; D gene unclear. The CDR3 length is 14 residues. The V and J ends lost 1 base and 1 base respectively, with 7 bases between them. The germline V gene encodes CDR1 SGHVS and CDR2 FQNEAQ. The DNA of the CDR3 is TGTGCCAGCAGCTTAGTTGCAGGGAACACTGAAGCTTTCTTT. Encoded protein: CASSLVAGNTEAFF. Combining the CDR3 with reference TRBV7-8 and TRBJ1-1 gives the whole variable domain GAGVSQSPRYKVAKRGQDVALRCDPISGHVSLFWYQQALGQGPEFLTYFQNEAQLDKSGLPSDRFFAERPEGSVSTLKIQRTQQEDSAVYLCASSLVAGNTEAFFGQGTRLTVV.

The chain uses TRBV27 and TRBJ2-7; the match to TRBD2 covers 13 bases. The CDR3 spans 16 residues. From germline, CDR1 is MNHEY and CDR2 SMNVEV (reference sequence). V shed 5 bases, J shed 2 bases, and the junction held 6 bases outside the gene matches. The CDR3 protein is CASSRRTSGSTYEQYF. CDR3 DNA: TGTGCCAGCAGTCGCCGGACTAGCGGGAGTACCTACGAGCAGTACTTC.

The chain links TRBV28 to TRBJ1-2; TRBD1 might be the D (6 bases). Germline loops: CDR1 MDHEN, CDR2 SYDVKM. The CDR3 contains 14 residues. Trimming pared 6 bases from V and 2 bases from J, leaving 13 bases between. The CDR3 spells CASRTGTTNYGYTF. The CDR3 DNA is TGTGCCAGCAGGACCGGGACAACCAACTATGGCTACACCTTC.

The rearrangement joins TRBV6-6 to TRBJ1-5; the D gene is possibly TRBD1 (6 bases). Germline lookup yields CDR1 MNHNY and CDR2 SVGAGI (reference sequence). The CDR3 covers 14 residues. V was shortened by 2 bases and J by 2 bases, with 7 bases between the two germline ends. CDR3 residues: CASSYRQGNQPQHF. The DNA for the CDR3 is TGTGCCAGCAGTTACAGACAGGGCAATCAGCCCCAGCATTTT.

The chain joins TRBV27 to TRBJ2-7, with TRBD2 matching over 7 bases. This CDR3 is built from 16 residues. The trim removed 0 bases at V and 4 bases at J, leaving 9 bases unmatched. CDR1 is MNHEY, CDR2 SMNVEV, per germline (reference sequence). This CDR3 reads CASSLSEAGVGYEQYF. CDR3 DNA: TGTGCCAGCAGTTTATCGGAGGCGGGAGTAGGGTACGAGCAGTACTTC.

The chain has TRBV7-8 and TRBJ1-4, with 7 bases matching TRBD1. From germline, CDR1 is SGHVS and CDR2 FQNEAQ. CDR3 length: 16 amino acids. V gave up 5 bases and J gave up 2 bases; unmatched junction bases: 8. This CDR3 reads CASSPDRVWTNEKLFF. Here the CDR3 DNA reads TGTGCCAGCAGCCCAGACAGGGTTTGGACTAATGAAAAACTGTTTTTT.

The chain carries TRBV2 and TRBJ2-7; no clear D. Trimming removed 8 bases from V and 2 bases from J, with 13 bases in between. CDR3 size: 13 residues. Germline CDR1 reads SNHLY; CDR2 reads FYNNEI. The CDR3 spells CASGLYGAYEQYF. The CDR3 nucleotides read TGTGCCAGCGGTCTCTACGGAGCCTACGAGCAGTACTTC.

V is TRBV9 and J is TRBJ2-1, with 10 bases matching TRBD2. V gave up 4 bases and J gave up 0 bases; unmatched junction bases: 13. The germline gives CDR1 SGDLS, CDR2 YYNGEE. The CDR3 contains 19 residues. The chain's CDR3 is CASSRGGTSVRSSYNEQFF. DNA of the CDR3: TGTGCCAGCAGCCGGGGTGGGACTAGCGTTCGGAGCTCCTACAATGAGCAGTTCTTC.

The chain employs TRBV6-5 and TRBJ1-5, with D possibly matching TRBD1 (5 bases). CDR1 MNHEY and CDR2 SVGAGI come from the germline V gene. The CDR3 consists of 14 residues. V was trimmed by 1 base and J by 9 bases, leaving 13 bases between them. The CDR3 region has the DNA TGTGCCAGCAGTTACTTGACGGGACTCTGGCCCCAGCATTTT. Protein sequence: CASSYLTGLWPQHF.

This sequence joins TRBV5-1 and TRBJ1-5; TRBD1 matches 9 bases. There are 15 residues in the CDR3. The germline CDR1 and CDR2 sequences are SGHRS and YFSETQ. V shed 2 bases, J shed 5 bases, and the junction held 5 bases outside the gene matches. CDR3 in amino acids: CASSFGQGKDQPQHF. DNA for the CDR3: TGCGCCAGCAGCTTTGGACAGGGGAAGGATCAGCCCCAGCATTTT.